These 8 T cell receptor beta chains originate from one sample sequenced in a study of human T cells and chemical hapten exposure. Described time point: patch test 2, 6 weeks after DPC sensitization. Treatment described: therapeutic diphenylcyclopropenone sensitization with weekly scalp DPC. TCRdb fed the RACE reads into MiXCR, producing one record per CDR3 protein. The repertoire includes 110,000 to 150,000 distinct CDR3 sequences, around 11% of them detected once, and around 1.4% sits in the top ten. The sample in question was whole blood, obtained in connection with sensitization to the hapten diphenylcyclopropenone (DPC). These receptors were taken from a woman between 45 and 65 years old with alopecia areata. Some clones in this sample may be carry-over from other donors' samples.

This clonotype occurred a few times. The V gene is TRBV7-9, the J gene TRBJ1-1, with 7 bases matching TRBD1. V trimming: 6 bases; J trimming: 0 bases; junction bases outside the gene matches: 13. Germline V gene lookup returns CDR1 SEHNR and CDR2 FQNEAQ (reference sequence). The CDR3 covers 17 residues. The CDR3: CASRLTPGQTMNTEAFF. The CDR3 coding sequence is TGTGCCAGCAGACTCACCCCGGGACAGACCATGAACACTGAAGCTTTCTTT.

The genes are TRBV20-1 and TRBJ2-4; 7 nucleotides align to TRBD1. The CDR3 spans 13 residues. V lost 6 bases, J lost 9 bases, and 11 bases stayed unmatched. In germline, CDR1 is DFQATT, CDR2 SNEGSKA (reference sequence). The DNA of the CDR3 is TGCAGTGCGACGGGACAGAGGTGGGGCATTCAGTACTTC. Encoded protein: CSATGQRWGIQYF.

The table lists this clonotype with many counts. This chain connects TRBV4-3 to TRBJ2-3; D might be TRBD1 or TRBD2, each matching 5 bases. Germline values: CDR1 LGHNA, CDR2 YSLEER. V shed 0 bases and J shed 2 bases, with 9 bases lying between them. The CDR3 has 15 residues. The CDR3 nucleotides are TGCGCCAGCAGCCAAGAGGGACGGGACACAGATACGCAGTATTTT. Translation gives CASSQEGRDTDTQYF.

This clonotype appeared a few times. This sequence joins TRBV7-8 and TRBJ2-5, with D possibly being TRBD1 (6 bases). Germline values: CDR1 SGHVS, CDR2 FQNEAQ. The CDR3 spans 17 residues. The germline V and J ends were trimmed by 4 bases and 5 bases, with 23 bases remaining between them. The CDR3 DNA reads as TGTGCCAGCAGCTCTAAAGTGGGGGCGCTCCTAATTGAGACCCAGTACTTC. Its protein product is CASSSKVGALLIETQYF.

This clonotype was seen only once. A much larger clone is a single base away; this may be a read error. The chain's CDR3 is CVSSRTGRGGQPQHF. The DNA of the CDR3 is TGTGTCAGCAGTAGAACCGGGCGGGGCGGCCAGCCCCAGCATTTT. V gene TRBV6-2 or TRBV6-3 combines with J gene TRBJ1-5; D perhaps matches TRBD1 (5 bases). The germline V gene encodes CDR1 MNHEY and CDR2 SVGEGT. The CDR3 covers 15 residues.

In this sample, this clonotype turned up a few times. The chain links TRBV5-1 to TRBJ2-7; maybe TRBD1 (5 bases). The CDR3 sequence is 16 residues long. The germline CDR1 and CDR2 sequences are SGHRS and YFSETQ. V shed 0 bases and J shed 2 bases, with 15 bases lying between them. The CDR3 region is CASSLDGAPGAYEQYF. The CDR3 coding sequence is TGCGCCAGCAGCTTGGATGGGGCTCCGGGCGCCTACGAGCAGTACTTC.

This clonotype was picked up a small number of times. This sequence joins TRBV5-1 and TRBJ2-3, with D possibly being TRBD2 (6 bases). V was pared by 3 bases and J by 6 bases, with 17 bases between. Germline lookup yields CDR1 SGHRS and CDR2 YFSETQ. The CDR3 spans 15 residues. CDR3 amino acids: CASSSAGAGRDTQYF. The CDR3, as DNA: TGCGCCAGCAGCTCTGCTGGGGCGGGGAGGGATACGCAGTATTTT.

The chain employs TRBV25-1 and TRBJ1-5; D is ambiguous. Germline V CDR1 and CDR2: MGHDK, SYGVNS. The CDR3 loop spans 15 amino acids. V was pared by 3 bases and J by 2 bases, with 11 bases between. Here the CDR3 reads CASSDWGVGNQPQHF. Here the CDR3 DNA reads TGTGCCAGCAGTGATTGGGGAGTCGGCAATCAGCCCCAGCATTTT.